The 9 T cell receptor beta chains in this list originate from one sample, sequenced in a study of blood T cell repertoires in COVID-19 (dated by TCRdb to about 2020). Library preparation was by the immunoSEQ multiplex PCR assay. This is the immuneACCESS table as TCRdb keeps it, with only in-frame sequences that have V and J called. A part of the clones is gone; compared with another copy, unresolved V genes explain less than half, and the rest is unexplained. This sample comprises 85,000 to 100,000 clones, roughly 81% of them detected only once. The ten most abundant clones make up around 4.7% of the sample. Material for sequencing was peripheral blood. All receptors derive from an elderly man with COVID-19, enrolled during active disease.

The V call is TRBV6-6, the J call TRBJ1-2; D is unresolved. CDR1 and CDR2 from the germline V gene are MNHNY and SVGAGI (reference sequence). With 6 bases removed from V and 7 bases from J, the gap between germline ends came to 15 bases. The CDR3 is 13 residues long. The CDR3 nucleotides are TGTGCCAGCAGCCCCGTTCCGGGTACTGGCTACACCTTC. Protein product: CASSPVPGTGYTF.

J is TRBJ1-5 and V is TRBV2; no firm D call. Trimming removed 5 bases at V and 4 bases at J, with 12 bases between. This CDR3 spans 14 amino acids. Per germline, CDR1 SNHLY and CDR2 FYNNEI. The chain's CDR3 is CASSIMAVNQPQHF. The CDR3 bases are TGTGCCAGCAGTATAATGGCAGTAAATCAGCCCCAGCATTTT.

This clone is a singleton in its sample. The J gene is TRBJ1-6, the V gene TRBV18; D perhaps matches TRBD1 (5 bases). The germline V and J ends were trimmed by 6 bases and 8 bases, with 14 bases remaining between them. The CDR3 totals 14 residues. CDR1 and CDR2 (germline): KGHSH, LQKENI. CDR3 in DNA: TGTGCCAGCTCTCCAGGCGGCAGGGATTCACCCCTCCACTTT. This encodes CASSPGGRDSPLHF.

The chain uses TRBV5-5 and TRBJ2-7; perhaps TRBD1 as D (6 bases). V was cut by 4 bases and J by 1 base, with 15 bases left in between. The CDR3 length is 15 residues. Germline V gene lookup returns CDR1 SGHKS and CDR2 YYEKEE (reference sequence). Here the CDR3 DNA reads TGTGCCAGCAGCCCAACAGGACAGCTTTCCTACGAGCAGTACTTC. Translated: CASSPTGQLSYEQYF.

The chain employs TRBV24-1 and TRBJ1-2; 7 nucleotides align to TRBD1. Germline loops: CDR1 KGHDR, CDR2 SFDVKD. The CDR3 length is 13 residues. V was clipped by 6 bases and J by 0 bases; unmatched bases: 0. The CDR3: CATSTGANYGYTF. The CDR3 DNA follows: TGTGCCACCAGTACAGGGGCTAACTATGGCTACACCTTC.

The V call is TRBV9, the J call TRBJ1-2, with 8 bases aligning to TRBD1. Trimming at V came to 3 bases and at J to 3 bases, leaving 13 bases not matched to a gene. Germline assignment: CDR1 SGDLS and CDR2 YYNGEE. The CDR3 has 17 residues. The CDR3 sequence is CASSALGTGGIYYGYTF. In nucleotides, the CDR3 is TGTGCCAGCAGCGCACTGGGAACAGGGGGGATTTACTATGGCTACACCTTC. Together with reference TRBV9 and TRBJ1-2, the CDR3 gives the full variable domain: DSGVTQTPKHLITATGQRVTLRCSPRSGDLSVYWYQQSLDQGLQFLIQYYNGEERAKGNILERFSAQQFPDLHSELNLSSLELGDSALYFCASSALGTGGIYYGYTFGSGTRLTVV.

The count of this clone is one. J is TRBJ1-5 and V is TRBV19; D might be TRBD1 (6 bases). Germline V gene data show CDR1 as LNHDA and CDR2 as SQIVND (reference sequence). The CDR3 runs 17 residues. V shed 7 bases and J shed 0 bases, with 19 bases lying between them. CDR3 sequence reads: CASNPGTTIYSNQPQHF. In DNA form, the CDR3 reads TGTGCCAGTAATCCCGGGACAACCATCTATAGCAATCAGCCCCAGCATTTT.

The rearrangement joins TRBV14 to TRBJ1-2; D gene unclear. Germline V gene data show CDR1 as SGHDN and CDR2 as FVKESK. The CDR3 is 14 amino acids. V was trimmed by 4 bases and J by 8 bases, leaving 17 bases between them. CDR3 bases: TGTGCCAGCAGCCGAGACCACAGAGGGCAAGGCTACACCTTC. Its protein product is CASSRDHRGQGYTF.

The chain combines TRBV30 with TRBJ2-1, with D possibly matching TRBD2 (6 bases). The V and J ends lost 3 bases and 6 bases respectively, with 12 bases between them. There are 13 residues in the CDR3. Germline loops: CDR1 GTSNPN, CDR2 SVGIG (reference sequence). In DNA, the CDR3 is TGTGCCTGGAGGGAGGGAGGAGCCAATGAGCAGTTCTTC. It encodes CAWREGGANEQFF.